The 3 T cell receptor beta chains below were found in one sample sequenced in a study of identical twins. TCRdb redid the calling of the 5' RACE reads with MiXCR, one entry per CDR3 protein. The table shows more than 1.5 million distinct CDR3 sequences, with more than 30% occurring only once. Sequencing was done on a sample of cord blood. These receptor sequences come from a newborn girl in good health.

J is TRBJ2-1 and V is TRBV12-3 or TRBV12-4, with TRBD2 matching 13 bases. Germline trimming cut 5 bases from V and 5 bases from J; bases unmatched to any gene: 3. The CDR3 loop spans 15 amino acids. Here the CDR3 DNA reads TGTGCCAGCAGTCAACTAGCGGGAGGGCACAATGAGCAGTTCTTC. Amino acid sequence: CASSQLAGGHNEQFF.

The count of this clonotype is one. The chain carries TRBV19 and TRBJ2-3, with TRBD2 matching over 10 bases. The V gene end was trimmed by 4 bases and the J gene end by 5 bases; junction bases not matched to a gene: 6. The germline V gene encodes CDR1 LNHDA and CDR2 SQIVND (reference sequence). This CDR3 region has 15 residues. The CDR3 spells CASSNLAGVGDTQYF. The CDR3 nucleotides read TGTGCCAGTAGTAATCTAGCGGGGGTCGGAGATACGCAGTATTTT.

The chain carries TRBV20-1 and TRBJ1-1, with D hard to call. Trimming pared 6 bases from V and 7 bases from J, leaving 18 bases between. The germline V gene encodes CDR1 DFQATT and CDR2 SNEGSKA (reference sequence). The CDR3 length is 13 residues. CDR3: CSATKFVEDEAFF. The CDR3 bases are TGCAGTGCCACAAAGTTTGTCGAGGATGAAGCTTTCTTT.